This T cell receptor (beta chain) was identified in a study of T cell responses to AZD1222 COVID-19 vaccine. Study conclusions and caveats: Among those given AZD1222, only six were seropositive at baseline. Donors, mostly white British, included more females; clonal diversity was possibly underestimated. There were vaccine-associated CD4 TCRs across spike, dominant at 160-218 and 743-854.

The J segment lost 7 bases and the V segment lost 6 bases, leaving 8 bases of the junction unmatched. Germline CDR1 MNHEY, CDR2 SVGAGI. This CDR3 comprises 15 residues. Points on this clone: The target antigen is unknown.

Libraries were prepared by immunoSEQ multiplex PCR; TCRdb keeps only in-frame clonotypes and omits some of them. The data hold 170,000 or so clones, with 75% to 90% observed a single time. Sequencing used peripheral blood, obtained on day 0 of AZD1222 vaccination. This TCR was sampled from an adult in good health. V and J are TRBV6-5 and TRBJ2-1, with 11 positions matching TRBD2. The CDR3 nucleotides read TGTGCCAGCAGCCAAGGACTAGCGGGTAAAAATGAGCAGTTCTTC. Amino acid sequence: CASSQGLAGKNEQFF.